This record concerns one T cell receptor (beta chain) sequence. Its target is unknown. These data come from a study of T cells in pancreatic ductal adenocarcinoma. General study points: No significant tumor-blood clonality difference; means were about 0.11 and 0.072. Blood had more productive templates and roughly 8-fold more unique clonotypes than tumor.

Selected pancreatic ductal adenocarcinoma patients had undergone surgery without neoadjuvant therapy. Clones were read by immunoSEQ multiplex PCR, and TCRdb kept only the in-frame ones, dropping some. The sample has roughly 100,000 clones, 90% to 95% seen once; the top ten hold less than 4%. This TCR came from a human donor with pancreatic ductal adenocarcinoma. The source material was PBMCs.

The CDR3 region is CASSLQADTEAFF. Here the CDR3 DNA reads TGCGCCAGCAGCTTACAGGCGGACACTGAAGCTTTCTTT. The rearrangement joins TRBV5-1 to TRBJ1-1; possible D gene TRBD1, 5 bases. Per the germline V gene, CDR1 is SGHRS and CDR2 is YFSETQ. V was shortened by 2 bases and J by 3 bases, with 8 bases between the two germline ends. The CDR3 length is 13 residues.